The text below deals with one T cell receptor (beta chain). TCRdb processed the 5' RACE reads again and assigns one entry to each CDR3 protein, with no DNA. The sample is made up of approximately 340,000 distinct CDR3 sequences, and the top ten hold roughly 2% of it. Germline-derived CDR1 and CDR2 are DFQATT and SNEGSKA (reference sequence). The CDR3 loop spans 13 amino acids. This specimen belongs to a study of monozygotic twins with inflammatory bowel disease. The sample was blood. This sequence originates from a human donor with ulcerative colitis or Crohn's disease, or a healthy co-twin of an affected twin (not recorded which). This sequence joins TRBV20-1 and TRBJ1-1; TCRdb picks TRBD1, but there is no DNA to check that call. The CDR3 spells CSAPKRGNTEAFF.